Sequencing of this T cell receptor (beta chain) was carried out in a study of T cells after yellow fever vaccination. Study findings and constraints: Booster samples showed a return of most primary-vaccination clones (roughly 95% CD4, around 85% CD8). FACS-sorted repertoires might harbor abundant contaminating clonotypes from the bulk population. The CD4 compartment and the CD8 compartment contained a small share of clonotypes in common.

A single record per CDR3 protein comes from TCRdb applying MiXCR to the 5' RACE reads. The table shows 200,000 to 250,000 distinct CDR3 sequences, with less than 3.5% occurring only once. On this clonotype: Its target is not known.

This clonotype was obtained from a man younger than 35 who received the YFV17D yellow fever vaccine. The sequencing used CD4+ T cells sorted from PBMCs, collected 10 days after the yellow fever booster vaccination.

DNA for the CDR3: TGTGCCAGCAGTCCCCGGGGTAGCGGGGGCTATACAGATACGCAGTATTTT. As protein: CASSPRGSGGYTDTQYF. J is TRBJ2-3 and V is TRBV6-6; the match to TRBD2 covers 9 bases. Germline V gene data show CDR1 as MNHNY and CDR2 as SVGAGI (reference sequence). J gave up 3 bases and V 5 bases, and 12 bases lay outside the gene matches. The CDR3 runs 17 residues.